In this sample, the clone carrying this TCR beta chain turned up a few times. What it recognizes is unknown. Trimming took off 8 bases at V and 4 bases at J, with 12 bases between the two ends. The CDR3 runs 13 residues. Per germline, CDR1 LGHDT and CDR2 YNNKEL (reference sequence). MiXCR, run by TCRdb on the 5' RACE reads, gives a single entry per CDR3 protein. The data contain around 960,000 distinct CDR3 sequences, 12% of them singletons. This entry is derived from a study of identical twins. Study outcomes and limitations: Its conclusions, products of cross-sectional statistical analysis, did not come from following the same donors.

These sequences were also reported in another study, on yellow fever vaccine responses in identical twins.

Material: PBMCs. This receptor was identified in a woman between 18 and 29 years old in good health. The chain couples TRBV3-1 to TRBJ1-5; D is unresolved. The DNA of the CDR3 is TGTGCCAGCGCAAAGGCGGGAAATCAGCCCCAGCATTTT. This gives the protein CASAKAGNQPQHF.